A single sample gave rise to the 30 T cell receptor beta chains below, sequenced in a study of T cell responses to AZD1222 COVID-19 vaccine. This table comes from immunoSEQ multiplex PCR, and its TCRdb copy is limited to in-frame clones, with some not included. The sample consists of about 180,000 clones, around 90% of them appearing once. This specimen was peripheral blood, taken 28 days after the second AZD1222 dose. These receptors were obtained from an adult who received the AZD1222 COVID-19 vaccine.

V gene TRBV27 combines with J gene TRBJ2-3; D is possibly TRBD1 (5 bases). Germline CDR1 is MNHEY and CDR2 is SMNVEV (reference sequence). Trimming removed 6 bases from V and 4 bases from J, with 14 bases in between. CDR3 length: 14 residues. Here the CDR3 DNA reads TGTGCCAGCAGCCTCGTCAGGGCAGCAGATACGCAGTATTTT. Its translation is CASSLVRAADTQYF.

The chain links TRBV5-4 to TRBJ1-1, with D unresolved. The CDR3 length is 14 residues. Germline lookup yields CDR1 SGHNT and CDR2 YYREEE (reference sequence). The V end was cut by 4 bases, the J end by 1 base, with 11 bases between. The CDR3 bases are TGTGCCAGCAGCATAGGTTTGGGGAACACTGAAGCTTTCTTT. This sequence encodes CASSIGLGNTEAFF. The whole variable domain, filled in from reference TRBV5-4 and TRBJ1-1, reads ETGVTQSPTHLIKTRGQQVTLRCSSQSGHNTVSWYQQALGQGPQFIFQYYREEENGRGNFPPRFSGLQFPNYSSELNVNALELDDSALYLCASSIGLGNTEAFFGQGTRLTVV.

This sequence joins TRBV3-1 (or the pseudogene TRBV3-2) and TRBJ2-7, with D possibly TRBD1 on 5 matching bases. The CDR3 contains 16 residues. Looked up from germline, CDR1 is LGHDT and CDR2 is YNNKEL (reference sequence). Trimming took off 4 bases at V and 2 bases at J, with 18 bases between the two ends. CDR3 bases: TGTGCCAGCAGCCCCTTCGGCAGGGCAAGGGCCTACGAGCAGTACTTC. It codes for CASSPFGRARAYEQYF.

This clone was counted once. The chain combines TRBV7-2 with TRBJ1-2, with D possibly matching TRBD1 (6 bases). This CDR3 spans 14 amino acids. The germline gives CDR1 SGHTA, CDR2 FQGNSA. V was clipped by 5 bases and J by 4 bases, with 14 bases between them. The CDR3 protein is CASSPDGDIYGYTF. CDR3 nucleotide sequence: TGTGCCAGCAGCCCAGACGGGGACATCTATGGCTACACCTTC.

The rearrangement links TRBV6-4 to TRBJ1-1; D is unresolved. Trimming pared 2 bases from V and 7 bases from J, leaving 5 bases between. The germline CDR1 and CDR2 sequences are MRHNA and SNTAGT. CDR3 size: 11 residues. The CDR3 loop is CASSDRDEAFF. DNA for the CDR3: TGTGCCAGCAGTGACAGGGATGAAGCTTTCTTT.

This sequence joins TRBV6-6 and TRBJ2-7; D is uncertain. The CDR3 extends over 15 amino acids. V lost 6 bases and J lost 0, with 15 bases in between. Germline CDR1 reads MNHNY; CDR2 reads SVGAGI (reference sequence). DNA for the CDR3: TGTGCCAGCAGGAGGTTGAGTCAAAGCTCCTACGAGCAGTACTTC. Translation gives CASRRLSQSSYEQYF.

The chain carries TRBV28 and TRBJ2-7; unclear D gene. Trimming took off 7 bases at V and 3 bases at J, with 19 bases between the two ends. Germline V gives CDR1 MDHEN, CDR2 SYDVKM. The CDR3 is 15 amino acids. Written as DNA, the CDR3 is TGTGCCAGCAACGCCCGGTTCGGTACCCTCTACGAGCAGTACTTC. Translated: CASNARFGTLYEQYF.

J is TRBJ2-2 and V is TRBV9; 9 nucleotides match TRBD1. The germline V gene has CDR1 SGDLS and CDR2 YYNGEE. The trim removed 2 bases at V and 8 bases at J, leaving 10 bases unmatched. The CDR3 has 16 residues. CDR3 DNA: TGTGCCAGCAGCGTTAGGACAGGGGAGAGTACGGGGGAGCTGTTTTTT. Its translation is CASSVRTGESTGELFF.

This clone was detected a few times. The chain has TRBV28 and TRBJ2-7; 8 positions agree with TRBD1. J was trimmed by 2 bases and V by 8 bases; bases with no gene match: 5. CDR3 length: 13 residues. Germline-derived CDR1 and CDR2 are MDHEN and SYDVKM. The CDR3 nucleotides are TGTGCCAGCCGAGACAGGGGACCCTACGAGCAGTACTTC. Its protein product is CASRDRGPYEQYF.

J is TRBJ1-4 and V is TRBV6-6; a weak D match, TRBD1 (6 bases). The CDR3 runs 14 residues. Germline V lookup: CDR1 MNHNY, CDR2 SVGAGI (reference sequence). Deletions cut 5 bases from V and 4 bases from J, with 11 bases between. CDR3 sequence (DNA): TGTGCCAGCAGTCACAGGGCGGGTAATGAAAAACTGTTTTTT. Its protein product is CASSHRAGNEKLFF.

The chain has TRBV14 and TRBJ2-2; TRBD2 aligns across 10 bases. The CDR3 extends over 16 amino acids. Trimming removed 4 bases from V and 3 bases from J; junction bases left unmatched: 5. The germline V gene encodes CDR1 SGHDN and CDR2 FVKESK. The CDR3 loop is CASSPLAGAYTGELFF. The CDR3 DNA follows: TGTGCCAGCAGCCCCCTAGCGGGGGCGTACACCGGGGAGCTGTTTTTT. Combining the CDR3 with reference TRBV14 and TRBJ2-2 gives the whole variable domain EAGVTQFPSHSVIEKGQTVTLRCDPISGHDNLYWYRRVMGKEIKFLLHFVKESKQDESGMPNNRFLAERTGGTYSTLKVQPAELEDSGVYFCASSPLAGAYTGELFFGEGSRLTVL.

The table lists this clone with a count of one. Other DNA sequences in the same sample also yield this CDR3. In nucleotides, the CDR3 is TGTGCCAGTAGTATCGGGACAGCGAACACTGAAGCTTTCTTT. This codes for CASSIGTANTEAFF. The chain carries TRBV19 and TRBJ1-1, with 7 bases matching TRBD1. Germline V lookup: CDR1 LNHDA, CDR2 SQIVND (reference sequence). CDR3 length: 14 amino acids. V was pared by 3 bases and J by 1 base, with 2 bases of the junction left unmatched.

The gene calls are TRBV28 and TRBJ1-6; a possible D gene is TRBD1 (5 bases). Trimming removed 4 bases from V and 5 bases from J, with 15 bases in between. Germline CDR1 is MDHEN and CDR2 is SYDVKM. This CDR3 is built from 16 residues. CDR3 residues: CASSWPLSGDNSPLHF. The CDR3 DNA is TGTGCCAGCAGTTGGCCCCTGTCGGGGGATAATTCACCCCTCCACTTT. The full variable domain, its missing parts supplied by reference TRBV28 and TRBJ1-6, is DVKVTQSSRYLVKRTGEKVFLECVQDMDHENMFWYRQDPGLGLRLIYFSYDVKMKEKGDIPEGYSVSREKKERFSLILESASTNQTSMYLCASSWPLSGDNSPLHFGNGTRLTVT.

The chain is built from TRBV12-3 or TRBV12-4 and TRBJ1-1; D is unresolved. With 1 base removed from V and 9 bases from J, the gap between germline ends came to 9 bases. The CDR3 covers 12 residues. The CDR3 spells CASSLVEAQAFF. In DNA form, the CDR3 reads TGTGCCAGCAGTTTAGTCGAGGCTCAAGCTTTCTTT.

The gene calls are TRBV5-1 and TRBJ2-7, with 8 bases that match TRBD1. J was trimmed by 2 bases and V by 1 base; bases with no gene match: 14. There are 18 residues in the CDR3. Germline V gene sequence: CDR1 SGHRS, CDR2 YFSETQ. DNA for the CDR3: TGCGCCAGCAGCTTGCATCCCGTAGCAACAGGGGGGCCCTACGAGCAGTACTTC. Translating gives CASSLHPVATGGPYEQYF. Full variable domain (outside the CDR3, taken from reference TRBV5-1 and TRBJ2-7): KAGVTQTPRYLIKTRGQQVTLSCSPISGHRSVSWYQQTPGQGLQFLFEYFSETQRNKGNFPGRFSGRQFSNSRSEMNVSTLELGDSALYLCASSLHPVATGGPYEQYFGPGTRLTVT.

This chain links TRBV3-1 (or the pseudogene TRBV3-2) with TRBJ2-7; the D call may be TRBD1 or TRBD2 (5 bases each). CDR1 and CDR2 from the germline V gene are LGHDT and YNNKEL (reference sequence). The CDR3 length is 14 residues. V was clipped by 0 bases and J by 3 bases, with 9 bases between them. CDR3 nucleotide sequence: TGTGCCAGCAGCCAAGATCTGAGGGGCTACGAGCAGTACTTC. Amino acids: CASSQDLRGYEQYF.

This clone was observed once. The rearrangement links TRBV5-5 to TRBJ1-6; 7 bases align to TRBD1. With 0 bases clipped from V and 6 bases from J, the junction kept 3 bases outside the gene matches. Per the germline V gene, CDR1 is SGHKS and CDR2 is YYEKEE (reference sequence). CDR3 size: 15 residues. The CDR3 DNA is TGTGCCAGCAGCTTGGTGGGACAGCCTAATTCACCCCTCCACTTT. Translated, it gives CASSLVGQPNSPLHF. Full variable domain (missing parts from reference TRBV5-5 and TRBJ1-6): DAGVTQSPTHLIKTRGQQVTLRCSPISGHKSVSWYQQVLGQGPQFIFQYYEKEERGRGNFPDRFSARQFPNYSSELNVNALLLGDSALYLCASSLVGQPNSPLHFGNGTRLTVT.

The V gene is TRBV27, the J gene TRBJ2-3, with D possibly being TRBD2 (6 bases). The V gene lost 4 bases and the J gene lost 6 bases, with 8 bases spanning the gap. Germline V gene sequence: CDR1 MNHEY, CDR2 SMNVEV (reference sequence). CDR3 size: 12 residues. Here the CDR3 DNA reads TGTGCCAGCAGTTCGACTAGGGATACGCAGTATTTT. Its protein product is CASSSTRDTQYF.

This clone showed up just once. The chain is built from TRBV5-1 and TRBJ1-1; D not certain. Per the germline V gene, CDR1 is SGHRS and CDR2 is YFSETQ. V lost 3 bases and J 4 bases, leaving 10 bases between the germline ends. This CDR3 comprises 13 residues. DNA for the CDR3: TGCGCCAGCAGCTCGAGGGTGGGCACTGAAGCTTTCTTT. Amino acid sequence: CASSSRVGTEAFF.

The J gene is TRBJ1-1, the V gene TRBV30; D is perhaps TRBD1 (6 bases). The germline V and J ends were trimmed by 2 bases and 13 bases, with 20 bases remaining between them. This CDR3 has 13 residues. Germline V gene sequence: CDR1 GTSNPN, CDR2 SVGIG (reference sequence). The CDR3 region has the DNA TGTGCCTGGAGTCGACAGGCGCGGGGCATTGTTTTCTTT. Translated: CAWSRQARGIVFF.

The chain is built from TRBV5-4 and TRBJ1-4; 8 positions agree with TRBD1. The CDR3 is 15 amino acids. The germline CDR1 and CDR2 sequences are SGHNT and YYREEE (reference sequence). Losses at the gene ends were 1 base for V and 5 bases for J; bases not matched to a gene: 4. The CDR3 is CASSLLGQGNEKLFF. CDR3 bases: TGTGCCAGCAGCTTGCTAGGACAGGGCAATGAAAAACTGTTTTTT.

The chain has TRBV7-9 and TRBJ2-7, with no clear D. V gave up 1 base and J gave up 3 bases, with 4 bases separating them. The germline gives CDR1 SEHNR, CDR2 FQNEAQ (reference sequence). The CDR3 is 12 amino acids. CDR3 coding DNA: TGTGCCAGCAGCTTAGGTGACTACGAGCAGTACTTC. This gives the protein CASSLGDYEQYF.

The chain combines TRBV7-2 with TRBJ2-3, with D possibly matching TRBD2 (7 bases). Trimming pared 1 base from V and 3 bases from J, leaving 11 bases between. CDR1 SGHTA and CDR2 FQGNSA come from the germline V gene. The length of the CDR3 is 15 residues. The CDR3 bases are TGTGCCAGCAGCTTAGAGGGGGGGCAGACAGATACGCAGTATTTT. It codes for CASSLEGGQTDTQYF.

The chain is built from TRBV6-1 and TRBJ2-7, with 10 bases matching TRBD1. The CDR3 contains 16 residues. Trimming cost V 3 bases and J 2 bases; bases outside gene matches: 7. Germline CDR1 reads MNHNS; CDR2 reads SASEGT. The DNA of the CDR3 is TGTGCCAGCAGTGAGCGAAGGACAGGGGGAGCCTACGAGCAGTACTTC. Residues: CASSERRTGGAYEQYF.

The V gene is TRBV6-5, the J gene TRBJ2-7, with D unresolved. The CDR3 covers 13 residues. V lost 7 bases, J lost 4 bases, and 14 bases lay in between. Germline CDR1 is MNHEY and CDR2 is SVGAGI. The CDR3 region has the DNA TGTGCCAGCATGGAACGTCCCTCATACGAGCAGTACTTC. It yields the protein CASMERPSYEQYF.

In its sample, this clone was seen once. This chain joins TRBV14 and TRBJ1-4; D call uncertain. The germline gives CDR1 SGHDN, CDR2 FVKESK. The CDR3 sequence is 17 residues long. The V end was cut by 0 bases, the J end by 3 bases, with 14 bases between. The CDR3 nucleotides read TGTGCCAGCAGCCAAGAGTCCAGGCCCTCCGCTAATGAAAAACTGTTTTTT. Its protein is CASSQESRPSANEKLFF. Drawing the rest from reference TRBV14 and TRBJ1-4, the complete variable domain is EAGVTQFPSHSVIEKGQTVTLRCDPISGHDNLYWYRRVMGKEIKFLLHFVKESKQDESGMPNNRFLAERTGGTYSTLKVQPAELEDSGVYFCASSQESRPSANEKLFFGSGTQLSVL.

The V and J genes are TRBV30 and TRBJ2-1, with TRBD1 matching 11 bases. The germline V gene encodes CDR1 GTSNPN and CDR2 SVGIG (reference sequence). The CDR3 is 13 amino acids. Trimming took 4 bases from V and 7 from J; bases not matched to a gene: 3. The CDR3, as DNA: TGTGCCTGGACGGGGACAGGGGGTAATGAGCAGTTCTTC. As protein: CAWTGTGGNEQFF.

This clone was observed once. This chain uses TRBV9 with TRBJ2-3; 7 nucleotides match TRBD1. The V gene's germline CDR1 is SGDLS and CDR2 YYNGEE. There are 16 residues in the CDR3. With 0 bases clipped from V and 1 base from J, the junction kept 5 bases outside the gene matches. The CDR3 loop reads CASSVEGGGRTDTQYF. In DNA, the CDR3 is TGTGCCAGCAGCGTAGAAGGGGGCGGGCGCACAGATACGCAGTATTTT.

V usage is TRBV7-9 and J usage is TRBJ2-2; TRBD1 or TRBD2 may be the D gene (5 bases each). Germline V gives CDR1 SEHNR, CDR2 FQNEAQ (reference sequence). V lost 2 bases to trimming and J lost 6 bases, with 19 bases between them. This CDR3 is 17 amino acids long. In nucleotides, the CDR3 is TGTGCCAGCAGCTTACTGCTAGCCTATGGGGACCCCGGGGAGCTGTTTTTT. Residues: CASSLLLAYGDPGELFF.

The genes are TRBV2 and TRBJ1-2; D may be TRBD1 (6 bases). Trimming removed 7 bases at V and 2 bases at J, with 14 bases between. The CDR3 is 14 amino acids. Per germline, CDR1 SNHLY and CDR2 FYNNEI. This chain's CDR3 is CASKTGQVNYGYTF. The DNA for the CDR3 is TGTGCCAGCAAAACAGGGCAAGTGAACTATGGCTACACCTTC.